This TCR beta chain was identified in a study of memory CD4+ T cells and cytomegalovirus serostatus. Study information: Donors were healthy Belgian adults, 10 or so CMV seropositive and 20 to 25 seronegative. General study points: CMV serostatus prediction reached median AUC approximately 0.95, or 0.91 with US-trained model. The CMV-associated TCR signature appears largely within the CD4+ memory repertoire.

The sort gate was single viable CD3+CD4+CD8-CD45RO+ cells for memory CD4+ T cells. Total CD4+ T cells were enriched by CD4 positive selection. This table comes from immunoSEQ multiplex PCR, and its TCRdb copy is limited to in-frame clones, with some not included. The sample gives 80,000 to 100,000 clones, 80% of which show up once; about 4% is in the top ten. Trimming cost V 2 bases and J 2 bases, with 8 bases left between them. Per the germline V gene, CDR1 is SGHRS and CDR2 is YFSETQ. The CDR3 loop spans 15 amino acids. This clone has more than one count but fewer than ten. What it binds is unknown. The sequence was obtained from an adult in good health and CMV-seropositive. The rearrangement joins TRBV5-1 to TRBJ2-6; D perhaps matches TRBD1 (6 bases). The sequencing input was memory CD4+ T cells from blood. As DNA, the CDR3 is TGCGCCAGCAGCTTACAGGGAGCTGGGGCCAACGTCCTGACTTTC. Its translation: CASSLQGAGANVLTF. The complete variable domain, with remaining parts taken from reference TRBV5-1 and TRBJ2-6, reads KAGVTQTPRYLIKTRGQQVTLSCSPISGHRSVSWYQQTPGQGLQFLFEYFSETQRNKGNFPGRFSGRQFSNSRSEMNVSTLELGDSALYLCASSLQGAGANVLTFGAGSRLTVL.